Listed below are T cell receptor beta chains from one sample, sequenced in a study of regulatory T cells in long-lasting Graves disease. TCRdb re-called the multiplex PCR reads with MiXCR, one entry per CDR3 protein. There are 300,000 to 500,000 distinct CDR3 sequences in the sample; 20% to 25% occur only once, and about a fifth lies in the top ten. The specimen comprised peripheral blood mononuclear cells (PBMCs), sampled when the disease was refractory, from a patient treated with antithyroid drugs. Receptor source: a female donor with Graves disease. Each CDR3 is given with its conserved first and last residue. Each record gives: D gene, clone size, J gene, V gene, CDR3 DNA, CDR3 protein. D genes are given only for firm matches. Size is stated for part of the rows, as once, few or many counts, or as a class when the clone is expanded.

D: TRBD1
size: NA
J: TRBJ1-5
V: TRBV19
DNA: TGTGCCAGCCATCTACAGGGGGGTTCACGGCAGCCCCAGCATTTT
CDR3: CASHLQGGSRQPQHF

D: TRBD1
size: once
J: TRBJ2-1
V: TRBV7-9
DNA: TGTGCCAGCAGCTTAGTGGGACAGGGGGCCTACAATGAGCAGTTCTTC
CDR3: CASSLVGQGAYNEQFF

D: NA
size: many
J: TRBJ1-2
V: TRBV6-1
DNA: TGTGCCAGCAAAACAGGGACGTACGGCTACACCTTC
CDR3: CASKTGTYGYTF

D: NA
size: NA
J: TRBJ2-3
V: TRBV2
DNA: TGTGCCAGCAGAGCGGGTACTAGCACAGATACGCAGTATTTT
CDR3: CASRAGTSTDTQYF

D: TRBD1
size: few
J: TRBJ2-7
V: TRBV7-9
DNA: TGTGCCAGCAGCTGGGGGGGGACAGGGTATTTGGGGGACGAGCAGTACTTC
CDR3: CASSWGGTGYLGDEQYF

D: NA
size: NA
J: TRBJ2-5
V: TRBV7-2
DNA: TGTGCCAGCAGCTTAGCGCTGGCGGGAAAAGAGACCCAGTACTTC
CDR3: CASSLALAGKETQYF

D: NA
size: NA
J: TRBJ2-5
V: TRBV5-1
DNA: TGCGCCAGCAGCATCCACAGAGACCAAGAGACCCAGTACTTC
CDR3: CASSIHRDQETQYF

D: TRBD2
size: NA
J: TRBJ2-7
V: TRBV5-1
DNA: TGCGCCAGCAGCTCGGGGACTAGTAACGAGCAGTACTTC
CDR3: CASSSGTSNEQYF

D: NA
size: NA
J: TRBJ1-5
V: TRBV6-1
DNA: TGTGCCAGCAGAGACTTGGACTCACGACGGCCCCAGCATTTT
CDR3: CASRDLDSRRPQHF

D: TRBD1
size: many
J: TRBJ1-4
V: TRBV6-1
DNA: TGTGCCAGCAGCCAACAAGACCCTCCGAGACAGGGGTCCCGTCCCAGCACGAATGAAAAACTGTTTTTT
CDR3: CASSQQDPPRQGSRPSTNEKLFF

D: TRBD1
size: many
J: TRBJ2-2
V: TRBV27
DNA: TGTGCCAGCAGTTTCGGACAGGGGAGGACCGGGGAGCTGTTTTTT
CDR3: CASSFGQGRTGELFF

D: NA
size: NA
J: TRBJ2-7
V: TRBV7-2
DNA: TGTGCCAGCAGCTTCCCCGACTACGAGCAGTACTTC
CDR3: CASSFPDYEQYF

D: NA
size: NA
J: TRBJ2-2
V: TRBV2
DNA: TGTGCCAGCAGGGTCAGGGCGAGTTCCGGGGAGCTGTTTTTT
CDR3: CASRVRASSGELFF

D: NA
size: NA
J: TRBJ2-1
V: TRBV28
DNA: TGTGCCAGCAGTCGTGACCAAGGCCATCCAAATGAGCAGTTCTTC
CDR3: CASSRDQGHPNEQFF

D: NA
size: NA
J: TRBJ2-1
V: TRBV7-8
DNA: TGTGCCAGCACCCCAAGGGGAAGCTCCTACAATGAGCAGTTCTTC
CDR3: CASTPRGSSYNEQFF

D: NA
size: NA
J: TRBJ1-6
V: TRBV4-1
DNA: TGCGCCAGCAGTCGAATCGGATCACCCCTCCACTTT
CDR3: CASSRIGSPLHF

D: TRBD2
size: NA
J: TRBJ2-2
V: TRBV19
DNA: TGTGCCAGTAAGTCCGGGACTAGCATCAGGAACACCGGGGAGCTGTTTTTT
CDR3: CASKSGTSIRNTGELFF

D: TRBD2
size: many
J: TRBJ2-5
V: TRBV6-2/TRBV6-3
DNA: TGTGCCAGCAGTGAAGAACTAGCGGGAGCCGGGGGAGAGACCCAGTACTTC
CDR3: CASSEELAGAGGETQYF

D: NA
size: few
J: TRBJ1-1
V: TRBV19
DNA: TGTGCCAGTAGTACGCAGCTATACACTGAAGCTTTCTTT
CDR3: CASSTQLYTEAFF

D: TRBD1
size: many
J: TRBJ1-1
V: TRBV5-6
DNA: TGTGCCAGCAGCAGGACAGGGGGCACTGAAGCTTTCTTT
CDR3: CASSRTGGTEAFF

D: NA
size: NA
J: TRBJ2-7
V: TRBV7-9
DNA: TGTGCCAGCAGCTTAGAAGCAGGCTCGCCCTACGAGCAGTACTTC
CDR3: CASSLEAGSPYEQYF

D: TRBD1
size: NA
J: TRBJ2-6
V: TRBV27
DNA: TGTGCCAGCAGTTTAACGGGGACAGGGGTCCTCTCTGGGGCCAACGTCCTGACTTTC
CDR3: CASSLTGTGVLSGANVLTF

D: TRBD2
size: many
J: TRBJ2-5
V: TRBV12-3/TRBV12-4
DNA: TGTGCCAGCAAACTAGCGGGAGCTGGGCAAGAGACCCAGTACTTC
CDR3: CASKLAGAGQETQYF

D: TRBD2
size: NA
J: TRBJ2-1
V: TRBV30
DNA: TGTGCCTGGAGTGGTTTAGCGGGAGCGGGGGAGCAGTTCTTC
CDR3: CAWSGLAGAGEQFF

D: NA
size: few
J: TRBJ1-5
V: TRBV6-5
DNA: TGTGCCAGCAGTTACTCTGGCCGCCCCAATCAGCCCCAGCATTTT
CDR3: CASSYSGRPNQPQHF

D: NA
size: NA
J: TRBJ2-5
V: TRBV19
DNA: TGTGCCAGTAGTTCGACGCACCAAGAGACCCAGTACTTC
CDR3: CASSSTHQETQYF

D: TRBD2
size: few
J: TRBJ2-7
V: TRBV30
DNA: TGTGCCTGGAGTGGTGGGGGGGGCGAGCAGTACTTC
CDR3: CAWSGGGGEQYF

D: NA
size: NA
J: TRBJ1-1
V: TRBV7-2
DNA: TGTGCCAGCAGCAAGGAGGCGACCACTGAAGCTTTCTTT
CDR3: CASSKEATTEAFF

D: TRBD1
size: few
J: TRBJ1-1
V: TRBV2
DNA: TGTGCCAGCAGTGACCCCGGGACAGGAGAAGAAGCTTTCTTT
CDR3: CASSDPGTGEEAFF

D: NA
size: many
J: TRBJ1-6
V: TRBV28
DNA: TGTGCCAGCAGTACTGGCTCCTATAATTCACCCCTCCACTTT
CDR3: CASSTGSYNSPLHF

D: TRBD1
size: few
J: TRBJ1-5
V: TRBV11-2
DNA: TGTGCCAGCAGCCCGATCCCGGGACAGGGAGGTCAGCCCCAGCATTTT
CDR3: CASSPIPGQGGQPQHF

D: NA
size: NA
J: TRBJ1-4
V: TRBV19
DNA: TGTGCCAGCGCCAGAGCAACTAATGAAAAACTGTTTTTT
CDR3: CASARATNEKLFF

D: TRBD2
size: many
J: TRBJ2-4
V: TRBV20-1
DNA: TGCAGTGCTGGCGGGCTAGCGGTGGACATTCAGTACTTC
CDR3: CSAGGLAVDIQYF

D: NA
size: once
J: TRBJ1-5
V: TRBV15
DNA: TGTGCCACCAGCAGACAACGGCAGGGTTACAATCAGCCCCAGCATTTT
CDR3: CATSRQRQGYNQPQHF

D: TRBD2
size: NA
J: TRBJ2-1
V: TRBV7-9
DNA: TGTGCCAGCAGCTTGGGACTACTCGGGGGCAATGAGCAGTTCTTC
CDR3: CASSLGLLGGNEQFF

D: TRBD2
size: NA
J: TRBJ2-2
V: TRBV5-1
DNA: TGCGCCAGCAGCGAGACGAGCGGGATCGGCGGGGAGCTGTTTTTT
CDR3: CASSETSGIGGELFF

D: TRBD2
size: NA
J: TRBJ2-5
V: TRBV20-1
DNA: TGCAGTGCTAGCGGTTACAGCGGGAGGCAAGAGACCCAGTACTTC
CDR3: CSASGYSGRQETQYF

D: NA
size: NA
J: TRBJ2-1
V: TRBV18
DNA: TGTGCCAGCTCACCACCGATGCGAGGCAATGAGCAGTTCTTC
CDR3: CASSPPMRGNEQFF

D: NA
size: few
J: TRBJ1-6
V: TRBV4-1
DNA: TGCGCCAGCAGCCAAGATAGTGGCCCTGCCTATAATTCACCCCTCCACTTT
CDR3: CASSQDSGPAYNSPLHF

D: NA
size: few
J: TRBJ1-1
V: TRBV6-1
DNA: TGTGCCAGCAGTGAATGGGGGGGGAGCTTCGACACTGAAGCTTTCTTT
CDR3: CASSEWGGSFDTEAFF

D: TRBD2
size: NA
J: TRBJ2-7
V: TRBV18
DNA: TGTGCCAGCTCACCACCCGGGGGGAGCTCCTACGAGCAGTACTTC
CDR3: CASSPPGGSSYEQYF

D: NA
size: NA
J: TRBJ1-3
V: TRBV7-2
DNA: TGTGCCAGCAGCCTGGAGGGTAACCCTGGAAACACCATATATTTT
CDR3: CASSLEGNPGNTIYF

D: TRBD2
size: few
J: TRBJ2-7
V: TRBV5-4
DNA: TGTGCCAGCAGCCCTAGCCCGGCTAGCGGGAGCCACGAGCAGTACTTC
CDR3: CASSPSPASGSHEQYF

D: NA
size: few
J: TRBJ1-2
V: TRBV7-9
DNA: TGTGCCAGCAGCTCGGACACAAACTATGGCTACACCTTC
CDR3: CASSSDTNYGYTF

D: NA
size: many
J: TRBJ1-2
V: TRBV28
DNA: TGTGCCAGCAGACCCGACACGGTCTATGGCTACACCTTC
CDR3: CASRPDTVYGYTF

D: NA
size: many
J: TRBJ2-7
V: TRBV19
DNA: TGTGCCAGTAGTATCGGCGGCAGGGGCGCCTACGAGCAGTACTTC
CDR3: CASSIGGRGAYEQYF

D: TRBD1
size: few
J: TRBJ2-7
V: TRBV27
DNA: TGTGCCAGCAGCCTCCACGGGACAGATAGCTACGAGCAGTACTTC
CDR3: CASSLHGTDSYEQYF

D: NA
size: many
J: TRBJ1-5
V: TRBV6-2/TRBV6-3
DNA: TGTGCCAGCAGTGAATCCTACTGGGACATCAGTAGGCGTCAGCCCCAGCATTTT
CDR3: CASSESYWDISRRQPQHF

D: NA
size: NA
J: TRBJ1-4
V: TRBV7-9
DNA: TGTGCCAACAGGTCCGGGGGAGATGAAAAACTGTTTTTT
CDR3: CANRSGGDEKLFF